These T cell receptor beta chains were read from a single sample in a study of neurological immune-mediated disorders. TCRdb used MiXCR to reprocess the 5' RACE reads, holding one entry per CDR3 protein. This table holds approximately 100,000 distinct CDR3 sequences, approximately 3.3% found once. Material for sequencing was PBMCs. Source of these receptors: a woman between 18 and 29 years old with multiple sclerosis. Each CDR3 is given with its conserved first and last residue. The D gene is left open where the match is weak. Where a row states a size, it is once, few, many or the class of an expanded clone; other rows omit it.

V gene	clone size	J gene	D gene	CDR3 protein	CDR3 DNA
TRBV12-3/TRBV12-4	many	TRBJ2-4	TRBD2	CASSLARLAGGQNIQYF	TGTGCCAGCAGTTTAGCGCGACTAGCGGGGGGGCAAAACATTCAGTACTTC
TRBV5-1	few	TRBJ1-4	NA	CASSLANKQGGEKLFF	TGCGCCAGCAGCTTGGCCAATAAACAGGGCGGAGAAAAACTGTTTTTT
TRBV6-2/TRBV6-3	many	TRBJ1-1	NA	CASRGISAEAFF	TGTGCCAGCAGGGGGATCTCGGCTGAAGCTTTCTTT
TRBV20-1	many	TRBJ1-1	TRBD1	CSARGLGTENTEAFF	TGCAGTGCTAGGGGACTCGGGACAGAGAACACTGAAGCTTTCTTT
TRBV20-1	many	TRBJ2-5	TRBD2	CSASIPGTSMVTQYF	TGCAGTGCTAGTATACCCGGGACTAGCATGGTGACCCAGTACTTC
TRBV5-1	many	TRBJ1-1	TRBD1	CASSLRTGTGNTEAFF	TGCGCCAGCAGCTTAAGAACCGGGACAGGTAACACTGAAGCTTTCTTT
TRBV5-1	many	TRBJ2-2	NA	CASSLNMNTGELFF	TGCGCCAGCAGCTTGAATATGAACACCGGGGAGCTGTTTTTT
TRBV3-1	many	TRBJ2-5	NA	CASSQEPQGGTQYF	TGTGCCAGCAGCCAAGAGCCTCAGGGAGGGACCCAGTACTTC
TRBV20-1	many	TRBJ2-5	NA	CSARSTGTQGGETQYF	TGCAGTGCTCGCTCGACCGGGACGCAGGGGGGGGAGACCCAGTACTTC
TRBV12-3/TRBV12-4	many	TRBJ2-2	NA	CASSPLAGNTGELFF	TGTGCCAGCAGTCCCCTAGCAGGGAACACCGGGGAGCTGTTTTTT
TRBV6-1	many	TRBJ2-7	TRBD2	CASIRTSAHEQYF	TGTGCCAGCATAAGGACTAGCGCCCACGAGCAGTACTTC
TRBV28	many	TRBJ2-3	NA	CAINQGADTQYF	TGTGCCATCAATCAGGGTGCAGATACGCAGTATTTT
TRBV20-1	many	TRBJ2-7	TRBD2	CSGGLAGGAYEQYF	TGCAGTGGGGGACTAGCGGGGGGAGCCTACGAGCAGTACTTC
TRBV20-1	many	TRBJ2-3	TRBD1	CSATTGTASTDTQYF	TGCAGTGCCACAACCGGGACAGCTAGCACAGATACGCAGTATTTT
TRBV3-1	many	TRBJ1-6	NA	CASSQVPNSPLHF	TGTGCCAGCAGCCAAGTTCCGAATTCACCCCTCCACTTT
TRBV15	many	TRBJ2-1	TRBD1	CATSLRTGYNEQFF	TGTGCCACCAGCTTACGGACAGGGTACAATGAGCAGTTCTTC
TRBV5-1	many	TRBJ2-7	TRBD2	CASSLESARETPYEQYF	TGCGCCAGCAGCTTGGAGAGTGCGCGGGAGACCCCCTACGAGCAGTACTTC
TRBV27	many	TRBJ2-2	TRBD2	CASSLSWGGAGELFF	TGTGCCAGCAGTTTATCGTGGGGAGGGGCCGGGGAGCTGTTTTTT
TRBV20-1	many	TRBJ2-1	TRBD2	CSARYFGEGSYNEQFF	TGCAGTGCTAGATATTTCGGGGAGGGCTCCTACAATGAGCAGTTCTTC
TRBV5-1	medium-sized	TRBJ2-3	TRBD2	CASSLWTSGNTDTQYF	TGCGCCAGCAGCTTATGGACTAGCGGGAACACAGATACGCAGTATTTT
TRBV7-2	many	TRBJ2-1	TRBD2	CASSTTGGSYNEQFF	TGTGCCAGCAGCACAACGGGGGGCTCCTACAATGAGCAGTTCTTC
TRBV20-1	few	TRBJ1-6	TRBD1	CSARQGASNSPLHF	TGCAGTGCTCGACAGGGGGCAAGTAATTCACCCCTCCACTTT
TRBV6-6	many	TRBJ1-2	NA	CASRGRWAGYTF	TGTGCCAGCAGGGGACGGTGGGCTGGCTACACCTTC
TRBV5-1	many	TRBJ2-1	TRBD2	CASSDPIWIAGASGHEQFF	TGCGCCAGCTCAGACCCCATTTGGATAGCGGGCGCCTCAGGCCATGAGCAGTTCTTC
TRBV15	NA	TRBJ2-1	NA	CATSRVGRRDEQFF	TGTGCCACCAGCAGAGTGGGACGGAGGGATGAGCAGTTCTTC
TRBV7-9	many	TRBJ2-7	NA	CASGSSTYEQYF	TGTGCTTCAGGTAGTTCCACCTACGAGCAGTACTTC
TRBV7-9	NA	TRBJ2-7	TRBD2	CASSLLAGALSGEQYF	TGTGCCAGCAGCTTACTAGCGGGAGCCCTTTCGGGCGAGCAGTACTTC
TRBV5-6	many	TRBJ2-5	NA	CASTIGLGNQETQYF	TGTGCCAGCACGATCGGTCTAGGAAACCAAGAGACCCAGTACTTC
TRBV6-5	many	TRBJ2-5	NA	CASSYEGYQETQYF	TGTGCCAGCAGTTACGAGGGGTACCAAGAGACCCAGTACTTC
TRBV20-1	many	TRBJ2-5	TRBD2	CSARDARGGETQYF	TGCAGTGCTAGAGACGCGCGGGGGGGAGAGACCCAGTACTTC
TRBV20-1	few	TRBJ2-7	TRBD1	CSAKGQDSYEQYF	TGCAGTGCAAAGGGACAGGACTCCTACGAGCAGTACTTC
TRBV7-8	many	TRBJ2-3	TRBD2	CASSQPPRASGRSDTQYF	TGTGCCAGCAGCCAACCCCCTCGAGCTAGCGGGAGGTCGGATACGCAGTATTTT
TRBV12-3/TRBV12-4	many	TRBJ1-1	TRBD1	CASSPPQGGNTEAFF	TGTGCCAGCAGTCCCCCACAGGGGGGGAACACTGAAGCTTTCTTT
TRBV5-1	many	TRBJ1-1	NA	CASSLDQGRNTEAFF	TGCGCCAGCAGCTTGGATCAAGGGCGGAACACTGAAGCTTTCTTT
TRBV3-1	many	TRBJ2-7	NA	CASSKGFHEQYF	TGTGCCAGCAGCAAAGGGTTCCACGAGCAGTACTTC
TRBV11-2	many	TRBJ1-4	NA	CASSLGPFNEKLFF	TGTGCCAGCAGCTTGGGACCCTTTAATGAAAAACTGTTTTTT
TRBV20-1	many	TRBJ2-5	NA	CSARKAGTQYF	TGCAGTGCTAGAAAGGCGGGGACCCAGTACTTC
TRBV29-1	many	TRBJ1-1	NA	CSVGVPAEAFF	TGCAGCGTTGGGGTCCCGGCTGAAGCTTTCTTT
TRBV7-9	many	TRBJ2-7	NA	CASTQEMRAYEQYF	TGTGCCAGCACCCAGGAGATGAGAGCTTACGAGCAGTACTTC
TRBV25-1	many	TRBJ1-2	TRBD1	CASSYGTANYGYTF	TGTGCCAGCTCCTACGGGACAGCTAACTATGGCTACACCTTC
TRBV19	many	TRBJ1-5	NA	CASSIGQGQPQHF	TGTGCCAGTAGTATCGGACAAGGACAGCCCCAGCATTTT
TRBV20-1	many	TRBJ1-1	NA	CSARGGNTEAFF	TGCAGTGCTAGAGGAGGGAACACTGAAGCTTTCTTT
TRBV29-1	many	TRBJ2-3	TRBD1	CSVVDRGLTDTQYF	TGCAGCGTTGTGGACAGGGGGCTCACAGATACGCAGTATTTT
TRBV7-2	many	TRBJ2-2	TRBD2	CASSPRAGANTGELFF	TGTGCCAGCAGCCCCCGGGCGGGGGCGAACACCGGGGAGCTGTTTTTT
TRBV10-3	many	TRBJ2-5	TRBD1	CAISGTGGATQYF	TGTGCCATCAGTGGGACAGGGGGCGCGACCCAGTACTTC
TRBV20-1	many	TRBJ1-6	NA	CSARGVLSTAGSSYNSPLHF	TGCAGTGCTAGAGGGGTTTTATCAACAGCCGGGAGCTCCTATAATTCACCCCTCCACTTT
TRBV7-2	many	TRBJ2-7	NA	CASSQRDGAYEQYF	TGTGCCAGCAGCCAGAGGGACGGAGCCTACGAGCAGTACTTC
TRBV14	many	TRBJ1-5	NA	CASSQEVTPRRSNQPQHF	TGTGCCAGCAGCCAAGAAGTGACTCCAAGGCGGAGCAATCAGCCCCAGCATTTT
TRBV28	many	TRBJ2-1	NA	CASSFDAGRGNEQFF	TGTGCCAGCAGTTTCGACGCGGGAAGAGGCAATGAGCAGTTCTTC
TRBV20-1	many	TRBJ1-6	NA	CSARKAAPHF	TGCAGTGCTAGAAAGGCTGCGCCCCACTTT
TRBV12-3/TRBV12-4	medium-sized	TRBJ2-7	NA	CASSLEVSYEQYF	TGTGCCAGCAGTTTAGAGGTCAGCTACGAGCAGTACTTC
TRBV5-1	many	TRBJ2-7	NA	CASSLKLEEEQYF	TGCGCCAGCAGCTTAAAGCTGGAAGAAGAGCAGTACTTC
TRBV5-1	many	TRBJ1-4	NA	CASSLGGRTNEKLFF	TGCGCCAGCAGCTTGGGGGGGAGGACTAATGAAAAACTGTTTTTT
TRBV10-1	many	TRBJ2-3	NA	CASSESRWGDTQYF	TGCGCCAGCAGTGAGTCAAGGTGGGGAGATACGCAGTATTTT
TRBV20-1	many	TRBJ2-7	NA	CSAGDVEQYF	TGCAGTGCTGGGGATGTGGAGCAGTACTTC
TRBV5-1	many	TRBJ2-5	NA	CASSLGTNQETQYF	TGCGCCAGCAGCTTGGGAACAAACCAAGAGACCCAGTACTTC
TRBV7-2	NA	TRBJ2-5	NA	CASSLRGDYQETQYF	TGTGCCAGCAGCTTACGAGGGGACTACCAAGAGACCCAGTACTTC
TRBV20-1	many	TRBJ1-6	NA	CSASPSPTRPHF	TGCAGTGCTAGCCCCTCCCCAACCCGTCCCCACTTT
TRBV5-1	many	TRBJ2-5	NA	CASSLEASQETQYF	TGCGCCAGCAGCTTGGAGGCAAGCCAAGAGACCCAGTACTTC
TRBV6-2/TRBV6-3	many	TRBJ2-5	TRBD2	CASSYPTGTSYQETQYF	TGTGCCAGCAGTTATCCCACCGGGACTAGCTACCAAGAGACCCAGTACTTC